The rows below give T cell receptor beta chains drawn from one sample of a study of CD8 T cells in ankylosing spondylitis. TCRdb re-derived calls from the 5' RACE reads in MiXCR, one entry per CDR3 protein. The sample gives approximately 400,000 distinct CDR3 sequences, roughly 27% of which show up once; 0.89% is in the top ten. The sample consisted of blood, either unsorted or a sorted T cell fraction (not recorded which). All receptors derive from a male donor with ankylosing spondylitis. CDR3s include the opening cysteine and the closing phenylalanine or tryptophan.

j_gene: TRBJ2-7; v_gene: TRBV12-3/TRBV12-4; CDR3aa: CASSGLGGYEQYF
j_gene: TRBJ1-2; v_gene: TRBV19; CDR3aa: CASSITAGPYGYTF
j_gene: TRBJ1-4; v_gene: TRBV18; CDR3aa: CASSITSGTGGEKLFF
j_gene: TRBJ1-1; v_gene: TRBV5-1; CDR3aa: CASSLSVYEPEAFF
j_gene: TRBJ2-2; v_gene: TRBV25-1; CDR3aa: CASSEYEGTGLGTGELFF
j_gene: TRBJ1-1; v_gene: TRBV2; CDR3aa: CASRGLGGNTEAFF
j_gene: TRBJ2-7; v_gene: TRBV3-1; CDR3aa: CASSQEVPTWPYEQYF
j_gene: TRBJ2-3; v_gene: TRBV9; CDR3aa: CASSVEPGGNTDTQYF
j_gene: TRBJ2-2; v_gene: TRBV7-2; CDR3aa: CASSRVLSGELFF
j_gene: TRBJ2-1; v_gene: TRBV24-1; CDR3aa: CATSDFVGGEQFF
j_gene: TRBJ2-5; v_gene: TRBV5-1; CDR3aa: CASSPNPGVQETQYF
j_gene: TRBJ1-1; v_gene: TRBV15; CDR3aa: CATSRGGTEAFF
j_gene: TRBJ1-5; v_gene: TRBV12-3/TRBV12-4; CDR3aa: CASSLGGQYSNQPQHF
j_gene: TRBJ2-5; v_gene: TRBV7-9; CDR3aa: CASSRQGVTETQYF
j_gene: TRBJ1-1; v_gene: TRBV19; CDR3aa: CASSTVDRGDTEAFF
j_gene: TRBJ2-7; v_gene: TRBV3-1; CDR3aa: CASSQSGWGEQYF
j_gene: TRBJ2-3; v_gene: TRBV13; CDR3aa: CASSPGVTDTQYF
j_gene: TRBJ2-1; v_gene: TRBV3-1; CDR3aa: CASSQVRTGSYNEQFF
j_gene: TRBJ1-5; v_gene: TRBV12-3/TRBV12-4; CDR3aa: CASSPRENQPQHF
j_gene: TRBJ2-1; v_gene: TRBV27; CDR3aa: CASSLKGTGLGEQFF
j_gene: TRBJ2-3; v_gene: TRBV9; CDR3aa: CASSGTLADTQYF
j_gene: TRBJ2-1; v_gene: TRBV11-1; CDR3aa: CASSPREVRVSNEQFF
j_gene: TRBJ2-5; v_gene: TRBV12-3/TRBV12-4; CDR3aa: CASSFLGGVQETQYF
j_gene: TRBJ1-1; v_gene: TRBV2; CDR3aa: CASRNNGQGLAEAFF
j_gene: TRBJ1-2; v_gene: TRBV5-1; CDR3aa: CASSLDPRGRIHYGYTF
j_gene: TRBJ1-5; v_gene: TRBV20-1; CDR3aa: CSARGQGGQPQHF